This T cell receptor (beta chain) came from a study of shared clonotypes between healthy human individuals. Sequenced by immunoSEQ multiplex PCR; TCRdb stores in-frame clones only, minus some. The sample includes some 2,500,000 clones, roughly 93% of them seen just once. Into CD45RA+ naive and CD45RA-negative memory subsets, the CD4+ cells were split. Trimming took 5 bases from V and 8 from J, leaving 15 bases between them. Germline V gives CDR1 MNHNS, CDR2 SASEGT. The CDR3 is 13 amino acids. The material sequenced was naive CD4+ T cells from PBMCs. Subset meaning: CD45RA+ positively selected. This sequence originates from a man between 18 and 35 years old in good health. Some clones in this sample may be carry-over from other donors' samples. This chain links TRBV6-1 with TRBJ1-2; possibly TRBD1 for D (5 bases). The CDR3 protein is CASSSLQGRGYTF. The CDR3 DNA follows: TGTGCCAGCAGTTCACTCCAGGGCCGGGGCTACACCTTC.